These 3 T cell receptor beta chains were sequenced from one sample in a study of blood T cell repertoires in COVID-19. Sequencing was performed with immunoSEQ multiplex PCR; in TCRdb, only in-frame clones are kept and a portion is missing. The sample records fewer than 250,000 clones, roughly nine tenths being singletons. Sequenced: peripheral blood. These TCRs come from a man in his forties or fifties with acute or convalescent COVID-19.

In its sample, this clone was seen once. The chain couples TRBV19 to TRBJ2-6; 7 bases line up with TRBD2. J was trimmed by 2 bases and V by 11 bases; bases with no gene match: 3. The CDR3 length is 13 residues. The germline V gene encodes CDR1 LNHDA and CDR2 SQIVND (reference sequence). Here the CDR3 reads CAAGGAGANVLTF. The CDR3 DNA follows: TGTGCCGCTGGGGGGGCTGGGGCCAACGTCCTGACTTTC.

The chain combines TRBV23-1 with TRBJ2-3; D gene unclear. TRBV23-1 is classed as an ORF, of uncertain function. V was shortened by 5 bases and J by 0 bases, with 18 bases between the two germline ends. This CDR3 comprises 17 residues. The CDR3 is CASSESPQKRSTDTQYF. CDR3 coding DNA: TGCGCCAGCAGTGAAAGTCCCCAGAAACGCAGCACAGATACGCAGTATTTT.

The V gene is TRBV3-1 (or the pseudogene TRBV3-2), the J gene TRBJ2-1; 8 positions agree with TRBD2. V was pared by 5 bases and J by 4 bases, with 4 bases of the junction left unmatched. Germline CDR1 and CDR2: LGHDT and YNNKEL (reference sequence). The CDR3 contains 14 residues. DNA for the CDR3: TGTGCCAGCAGCACCTCGGGGGGGTACAATGAGCAGTTCTTC. Its protein product is CASSTSGGYNEQFF.